Given below is one T cell receptor (beta chain) in context. This specimen comes from a study of blood T cell repertoires in COVID-19. As for the study in general: COVID-19 samples, acute and convalescent, were from the United States, Italy and Spain. Nucleic acid was either cDNA or gDNA, and it came from T cells, B-cell-depleted T cells, or PBMCs.

Study processing details: Amplified reference gene primers provided the basis for estimating nucleated cell counts. The repertoire was sequenced with immunoSEQ multiplex PCR; TCRdb's copy has only in-frame clones and lacks some. V, J and clone size were drawn from that table, and D and trimming were deduced from the DNA. Of about 86,000 clones listed, 85% to 90% are singletons. Germline V gene data show CDR1 as MNHEY and CDR2 as SMNVEV (reference sequence). The V end lost 5 bases, the J end lost 3 bases, and 17 bases lay between the germline ends. The CDR3 is made up of 16 amino acids. The V call is TRBV27, the J call TRBJ2-1; the D gene is possibly TRBD2 (5 bases). The material sequenced was peripheral blood. The receptor comes from a human donor in a cohort sampled during active COVID-19. CDR3 in DNA: TGTGCCAGCAGTCTCATCGACGGACTGGGCTACAATGAGCAGTTCTTC. It is translated as CASSLIDGLGYNEQFF.